Reported below is one T cell receptor beta chain. No cognate antigen has been identified for it. Base qualities were left out, and no much larger clone turns up one base away. This specimen belongs to a study of blood T cell repertoires in COVID-19 (dated by TCRdb to the early 2020s). About the full investigation: The collaborator samples originated in the United States, Italy and Spain and spanned the acute and convalescent phases of COVID-19. The repertoires were made available in a free public database intended to serve as a resource for research on the immune response to SARS-CoV-2. Sample metadata almost always included a de-identified subject ID, COVID-19 status, age in years and sex. Deeply sampled blood TCRbeta repertoires from subjects exposed to, actively infected with, or recovered from COVID-19 were included in the dataset. The prospective study material was composed of cDNA or gDNA derived from T cells, B-cell-depleted T cells, or PBMCs. Samples came from the ongoing ImmuneRACE study (first 160 participants) plus 1,254 subjects from 6 global collaborators. Where available, HLA class I and class II types were taken from metadata supplied by the sample provider and were not determined by assay-based typing.

Enrolling through a virtual design, the prospective study's participants ranged in age from roughly 18 to 89 years and lived across 20 to 30 United States geographic areas. Cohort assignment in the prospective study relied on participant-reported clinical history from a screening survey and a study questionnaire. Exposed participants had been in contact, within 2 weeks of entering the study, with a person who had a PCR-confirmed or clinician-diagnosed case of COVID-19. In the prospective study, mobile phlebotomists collected whole blood, serum and a nasopharyngeal or oropharyngeal swab from each participant. Over a 2-month period, participants in the prospective study had the option of providing additional blood draws and questionnaires. Blood samples from the prospective study were shipped frozen or at room temperature prior to DNA extraction. Reading from cysteine to phenylalanine, the CDR3 counts 17 amino acids. Only the CDR3 portion is preserved as DNA: 51 bases, with reading frame beginning at the first base. Sequences SGHNT (CDR1) and YYREEE (CDR2) are obtained from the germline V gene (reference sequence). V is reduced by 0 bases and J by 0 bases, leaving a spacing of 10 bases between them.

TCRbeta CDR3 regions were amplified from genomic DNA by means of the immunoSEQ Assay, a bias-controlled multiplex PCR. Per the original workflow: The number of nucleated cells in each sample was estimated by amplification of reference gene primers within the assay. Sequence reads were collapsed and filtered to measure the absolute abundance of every unique TCRbeta CDR3 rearrangement. Productive Simpson clonality was computed per sample as the square root of Simpson's diversity index over productive rearrangements. This is the immuneACCESS table as TCRdb keeps it, with only in-frame sequences that have V and J called. A part of the clones is gone; compared with another copy, unresolved V genes explain less than half, and the rest is unexplained. The V and J calls and clone size come from that table; D and trimming were worked out from the DNA. For this sample the table gives approximately 220,000 clones, of which 65% to 90% were detected only once. Together, the top ten hold roughly 4% of the sample.

The study at large found these results: The amount of clinical and demographic metadata varied by source and participant and was provided uncurated.

The source of this sequence is a woman aged 25 to 39 who had been exposed to COVID-19. Sequenced: PBMCs or T cells enriched from blood (not recorded which). Rearrangement joined TRBV5-4 to TRBJ2-6; a tentative D call is TRBD1 (5 bases match). The CDR3 region has the sequence CASSLAGSTSGANVLTF. In nucleotides, the sequence is TGTGCCAGCAGCTTGGCAGGGTCAACCTCTGGGGCCAACGTCCTGACTTTC. Full variable domain (CDR3 extended with the reference TRBV5-4 and TRBJ2-6 proteins): ETGVTQSPTHLIKTRGQQVTLRCSSQSGHNTVSWYQQALGQGPQFIFQYYREEENGRGNFPPRFSGLQFPNYSSELNVNALELDDSALYLCASSLAGSTSGANVLTFGAGSRLTVL.